The 10 T cell receptor beta chains below come from one sample, sequenced in a study of blood T cell repertoires in COVID-19. TCRdb keeps only in-frame clones here, not all; method: immunoSEQ multiplex PCR. The sample lists fewer than 250,000 clones; around 90% were seen once. The sequencing input was PBMCs or T cells enriched from blood (not recorded which). These receptors were collected from a man aged 25-45 years who had been exposed to COVID-19.

The J gene is TRBJ2-1, the V gene TRBV3-1 (or the pseudogene TRBV3-2); a possible D gene is TRBD1 (6 bases). V was shortened by 1 base and J by 5 bases, with 6 bases between the two germline ends. The CDR3 sequence is 13 residues long. The germline gives CDR1 LGHDT, CDR2 YNNKEL (reference sequence). Here the CDR3 DNA reads TGTGCCAGCAGCCAAGGACAGGACAATGAGCAGTTCTTC. Amino acids: CASSQGQDNEQFF.

This chain joins TRBV7-7 and TRBJ2-1; 7 bases fit TRBD2. The length of the CDR3 is 13 residues. V trimming: 5 bases; J trimming: 9 bases; junction bases outside the gene matches: 7. Germline V lookup: CDR1 SSHAT, CDR2 FNYEAQ (reference sequence). The CDR3 here is CASSARLAAEQFF. The CDR3 region has the DNA TGTGCCAGCAGCGCCCGACTAGCTGCTGAGCAGTTCTTC.

The chain couples TRBV6-2 or TRBV6-3 to TRBJ1-6; 10 bases map to TRBD1. J gave up 8 bases and V 7 bases, and 8 bases lay outside the gene matches. The CDR3 length is 15 residues. Germline lookup yields CDR1 MNHEY and CDR2 SVGEGT. The CDR3 sequence: CASNPAGTGDSPLHF. The CDR3 coding sequence is TGTGCCAGCAACCCCGCCGGGACAGGGGATTCACCCCTCCACTTT.

The chain couples TRBV5-1 to TRBJ2-6; D may be TRBD1 (6 bases). CDR1 SGHRS and CDR2 YFSETQ come from the germline V gene. V gave up 4 bases and J gave up 0 bases, with 17 bases separating them. CDR3 length equals 18 residues. Here the CDR3 DNA reads TGCGCCAGCAGCGCTCCCAGGGGTCTATCCTCTGGGGCCAACGTCCTGACTTTC. This gives the protein CASSAPRGLSSGANVLTF.

V gene TRBV14 combines with J gene TRBJ1-4, with D maybe TRBD1 (5 bases). V lost 1 base, J lost 8 bases, and 11 bases lay in between. From germline, CDR1 is SGHDN and CDR2 FVKESK. The CDR3 has 14 residues. The CDR3 region is CASSQARETEKLFF. The CDR3 bases are TGTGCCAGCAGCCAAGCCAGGGAAACCGAAAAACTGTTTTTT.

The CDR3 sequence: CASSLSYNEQFF. The DNA of the CDR3 is TGTGCCAGCAGCTTATCGTACAATGAGCAGTTCTTC. This chain uses TRBV7-2 with TRBJ2-1; D gene unclear. V was clipped by 2 bases and J by 4 bases, with 3 bases between them. CDR3 length: 12 residues. Looked up from germline, CDR1 is SGHTA and CDR2 is FQGNSA.

V gene TRBV15 combines with J gene TRBJ2-3; weak D call: TRBD1 (6 bases). Trimming cost V 0 bases and J 0 bases, with 16 bases left between them. Germline lookup yields CDR1 LNHNV and CDR2 YYDKDF (reference sequence). This CDR3 comprises 18 residues. The CDR3 protein is CATSRDGRDITSTDTQYF. For the CDR3, the DNA is TGTGCCACCAGCAGAGATGGTAGGGACATCACTAGCACAGATACGCAGTATTTT.

The chain couples TRBV19 to TRBJ1-5; no clear D gene. Germline-derived CDR1 and CDR2 are LNHDA and SQIVND (reference sequence). The CDR3 has 13 residues. V lost 0 bases to trimming and J lost 5 bases, with 5 bases between them. The CDR3 sequence is CASSIDRDQPQHF. As DNA, the CDR3 is TGTGCCAGTAGTATAGATCGGGATCAGCCCCAGCATTTT. Together with reference TRBV19 and TRBJ1-5, the CDR3 gives the full variable domain: DGGITQSPKYLFRKEGQNVTLSCEQNLNHDAMYWYRQDPGQGLRLIYYSQIVNDFQKGDIAEGYSVSREKKESFPLTVTSAQKNPTAFYLCASSIDRDQPQHFGDGTRLSIL.

The chain recombines TRBV6-5 with TRBJ2-1; a possible D gene is TRBD2 (6 bases). The V end lost 8 bases, the J end lost 6 bases, and 14 bases lay between the germline ends. CDR3 size: 13 residues. Germline V gives CDR1 MNHEY, CDR2 SVGAGI. CDR3 in amino acids: CASGWGVLNEQFF. The CDR3 coding sequence is TGTGCCAGCGGTTGGGGGGTCCTCAATGAGCAGTTCTTC.

This clone was counted a single time. The identical CDR3 is also encoded by other nucleotide sequences in the sample. The V and J genes are TRBV13 and TRBJ2-2, with no clear D. The CDR3 contains 14 residues. V lost 6 bases and J lost 6, with 14 bases in between. Germline V CDR1 and CDR2: PRHDT, FYEKMQ (reference sequence). As DNA, the CDR3 is TGTGCCAGCAGTTCTAGTACCCCTCCCGGGGAGCTGTTTTTT. It codes for CASSSSTPPGELFF.